Below, 14 T cell receptor beta chains from the same sample are listed, as sequenced in a study of CD8+ T cells in alopecia areata. Sequencing relied on a cDNA template that was reverse transcribed from extracted RNA. Produced via immunoSEQ multiplex PCR; TCRdb's table is partial and in-frame only. The sample yields 130,000 or so clones, almost 50% seen once. Specimen: CD8+ T cells sorted from blood, collected at week 0. The receptors originated from a human donor with alopecia areata.

The sample holds a few counts of this clone. This sequence joins TRBV5-1 and TRBJ2-3; the D gene is possibly TRBD1 (6 bases). CDR1 is SGHRS and CDR2 is YFSETQ in the germline V gene. Trimming took 4 bases from V and 1 from J, leaving 16 bases between them. The CDR3 sequence is 16 residues long. Here the CDR3 reads CASSDYLDRRTDTQYF. CDR3 coding DNA: TGCGCCAGCAGCGATTACTTGGACAGACGCACAGATACGCAGTATTTT. The full variable domain, rest sourced from reference TRBV5-1 and TRBJ2-3, is KAGVTQTPRYLIKTRGQQVTLSCSPISGHRSVSWYQQTPGQGLQFLFEYFSETQRNKGNFPGRFSGRQFSNSRSEMNVSTLELGDSALYLCASSDYLDRRTDTQYFGPGTRLTVL.

Here the CDR3 DNA reads TGCGCCAGCAGCGCCAGGGTTTTGGACACTGAAGCTTTCTTT. Residues: CASSARVLDTEAFF. The rearrangement uses TRBV4-1 and TRBJ1-1; a possible D gene is TRBD1 (5 bases). Trimming removed 5 bases at V and 3 bases at J, with 13 bases between. CDR1 is MGHRA, CDR2 YSYEKL, per germline. The length of the CDR3 is 14 residues.

The chain carries TRBV5-1 and TRBJ2-2, with 7 bases identical to TRBD1. V was pared by 3 bases and J by 1 base, with 9 bases of the junction left unmatched. Germline assignment: CDR1 SGHRS and CDR2 YFSETQ. This CDR3 is 17 amino acids long. The CDR3 nucleotides read TGCGCCAGCAGCTCACACAAGACAGGGAGGAACACCGGGGAGCTGTTTTTT. Its protein is CASSSHKTGRNTGELFF. Using reference TRBV5-1 and TRBJ2-2 for the parts outside the CDR3, the full variable domain is KAGVTQTPRYLIKTRGQQVTLSCSPISGHRSVSWYQQTPGQGLQFLFEYFSETQRNKGNFPGRFSGRQFSNSRSEMNVSTLELGDSALYLCASSSHKTGRNTGELFFGEGSRLTVL.

The chain combines TRBV7-8 with TRBJ2-1; 8 nucleotides line up with TRBD2. Looked up from germline, CDR1 is SGHVS and CDR2 is FQNEAQ. After removal of 2 bases from V and 5 bases from J, the junction contained 8 bases not matched to a gene. The CDR3 is 16 amino acids. CDR3 in DNA: TGTGCCAGCAGCTTATCTTGGCGGGGGGTTAACAATGAGCAGTTCTTC. Translating it yields CASSLSWRGVNNEQFF. The whole variable domain, remainder taken from reference TRBV7-8 and TRBJ2-1, is GAGVSQSPRYKVAKRGQDVALRCDPISGHVSLFWYQQALGQGPEFLTYFQNEAQLDKSGLPSDRFFAERPEGSVSTLKIQRTQQEDSAVYLCASSLSWRGVNNEQFFGPGTRLTVL.

The J gene is TRBJ2-7, the V gene TRBV7-9; maybe TRBD1 (6 bases). The CDR3 totals 12 residues. The V and J ends lost 6 bases and 5 bases respectively, with 11 bases between them. The V gene's germline CDR1 is SEHNR and CDR2 FQNEAQ (reference sequence). The CDR3 is CASRNRAHEQYF. CDR3 nucleotides: TGTGCCAGCAGAAACAGGGCTCACGAGCAGTACTTC.

This clone has just a few counts. This chain uses TRBV4-1 with TRBJ2-7, with a tentative D call TRBD1 (7 bases). The germline CDR1 and CDR2 sequences are MGHRA and YSYEKL. The CDR3 has 17 amino acids. The V end lost 1 base, the J end lost 2 bases, and 18 bases lay between the germline ends. The CDR3 is CASSQGAGGGLAYEQYF. CDR3 nucleotide sequence: TGCGCCAGCAGCCAAGGAGCAGGGGGAGGATTAGCCTACGAGCAGTACTTC.

CDR3 amino acids: CASSLGLIGGKQFF. Here the CDR3 DNA reads TGTGCCAGCAGCTTAGGTTTGATTGGTGGTAAGCAGTTCTTC. The chain couples TRBV13 to TRBJ2-1; D remains unclear. Trimming shortened V by 0 bases and J by 11 bases, and 14 bases separated the two germline ends. The CDR3 is 14 amino acids. The germline V gene encodes CDR1 PRHDT and CDR2 FYEKMQ (reference sequence).

The J gene is TRBJ1-1, the V gene TRBV29-1; D gene uncertain. V shed 2 bases and J shed 1 base, with 5 bases lying between them. Germline CDR1 and CDR2: SQVTM and ANQGSEA. This CDR3 region has 12 residues. The CDR3 nucleotides are TGCAGCGTTGAATCCGGGAACACTGAAGCTTTCTTT. It encodes CSVESGNTEAFF. Using reference TRBV29-1 and TRBJ1-1 for the parts outside the CDR3, the full variable domain is SAVISQKPSRDICQRGTSLTIQCQVDSQVTMMFWYRQQPGQSLTLIATANQGSEATYESGFVIDKFPISRPNLTFSTLTVSNMSPEDSSIYLCSVESGNTEAFFGQGTRLTVV.

The chain uses TRBV11-2 and TRBJ2-7; D remains unclear. Germline CDR1 SGHAT, CDR2 FQNNGV. This CDR3 has 13 amino acids. Trimming removed 1 base from V and 3 bases from J, with 7 bases in between. The CDR3 sequence is CASSLGLVYEQYF. CDR3 nucleotides: TGTGCCAGCAGCTTAGGACTCGTCTACGAGCAGTACTTC.

This clone has a handful of counts. The chain links TRBV27 to TRBJ2-5; tentative D call: TRBD2 (6 bases). The CDR3 length is 11 residues. V gave up 4 bases and J gave up 7 bases, with 7 bases separating them. Germline-derived CDR1 and CDR2 are MNHEY and SMNVEV (reference sequence). The CDR3 region has the DNA TGTGCCAGCAGTTCCGGGGGGACCCAGTACTTC. It specifies CASSSGGTQYF.

Comments on this clone: A junction boundary mismatches the germline segment, possibly from a read error. The V call is TRBV2, the J call TRBJ2-7; D is unclear. CDR3 size: 10 residues. Per germline, CDR1 SNHLY and CDR2 FYNNEI. The CDR3 protein is CASNSDPAGF. The CDR3 DNA reads as TGTGCCAGCAATTCTGACCCCGCCGGCTTC.

This clone was observed a single time. V gene TRBV6-5 combines with J gene TRBJ1-1; D call uncertain. CDR1 is MNHEY, CDR2 SVGAGI, per germline. There are 10 residues in the CDR3. The germline V and J ends were trimmed by 8 bases and 3 bases, with 4 bases remaining between them. CDR3 coding DNA: TGTGCCAGCGGATACACTGAAGCTTTCTTT. As protein: CASGYTEAFF.

The chain recombines TRBV2 with TRBJ2-1; unclear D gene. The CDR3 totals 12 residues. Germline assignment: CDR1 SNHLY and CDR2 FYNNEI. Between the trimmed V and J ends, which lost 4 bases and 4 bases, there was a span of 5 bases. The DNA of the CDR3 is TGTGCCAGCAGTGTCTTGTACAATGAGCAGTTCTTC. This sequence encodes CASSVLYNEQFF.

The genes are TRBV29-1 and TRBJ1-2; D is ambiguous. The CDR3 runs 11 residues. Germline assignment: CDR1 SQVTM and CDR2 ANQGSEA. V was cut by 6 bases and J by 2 bases, with 7 bases left in between. This CDR3 reads CSVTSNYGYTF. CDR3 sequence (DNA): TGCAGCGTCACATCCAACTATGGCTACACCTTC.